This is a list of T cell receptor beta chains from one sample in a study of blood T cells in healthy people across ages. TCRdb re-called the 5' RACE reads through MiXCR, storing one row per CDR3 protein. The sample consists of approximately 810,000 distinct CDR3 sequences, 35% to 40% of them appearing once. Sequencing was performed on blood. The receptors shown here come from a man between 18 and 35 years old in good health. The CDR3 runs from the conserved cysteine through the conserved F or W. The D gene is left open where the match is weak. Clone size is stated in some rows and not others, as once, few, many or a class when expanded.

d_call: NA
j_call: TRBJ2-1
cdr3_length: 15
v_call: TRBV12-3/TRBV12-4
clone_size: once
cdr3_aa: CASSSQSGMNNEQFF
cdr3_nt: TGTGCCAGTAGTAGCCAGTCGGGGATGAACAATGAGCAGTTCTTC

d_call: NA
j_call: TRBJ1-2
cdr3_length: 13
v_call: TRBV12-3/TRBV12-4
clone_size: many
cdr3_aa: CASSSERGGGYTF
cdr3_nt: TGTGCCAGCAGTTCCGAGAGGGGCGGTGGCTACACCTTC

d_call: NA
j_call: TRBJ1-6
cdr3_length: 16
v_call: TRBV4-1
clone_size: many
cdr3_aa: CASSQFRRRDNSPLHF
cdr3_nt: TGCGCCAGCAGCCAATTCCGACGGAGAGATAATTCACCCCTCCACTTT

d_call: TRBD1
j_call: TRBJ2-3
cdr3_length: 16
v_call: TRBV4-3
clone_size: NA
cdr3_aa: CASSQDDRGSTDTQYF
cdr3_nt: TGCGCCAGCAGCCAAGATGACAGGGGGAGCACAGATACGCAGTATTTT

d_call: TRBD1
j_call: TRBJ1-1
cdr3_length: 16
v_call: TRBV5-6
clone_size: few
cdr3_aa: CASSWDRGLQGTEAFF
cdr3_nt: TGTGCCAGCAGCTGGGACAGGGGATTACAGGGGACTGAAGCTTTCTTT

d_call: NA
j_call: TRBJ2-7
cdr3_length: 16
v_call: TRBV4-3
clone_size: NA
cdr3_aa: CASQEVHGTSSYERYF
cdr3_nt: TGCGCCAGCCAAGAGGTCCATGGGACCAGCTCCTACGAGCGGTACTTC

d_call: NA
j_call: TRBJ2-5
cdr3_length: 14
v_call: TRBV4-3
clone_size: NA
cdr3_aa: CASSQEQGLETQYF
cdr3_nt: TGCGCCAGCAGCCAGGAACAGGGATTGGAGACCCAGTACTTC

d_call: NA
j_call: TRBJ1-4
cdr3_length: 18
v_call: TRBV4-2
clone_size: many
cdr3_aa: CASSQEGRVGPANEKLFF
cdr3_nt: TGTGCCAGCAGCCAAGAAGGTAGAGTGGGGCCGGCTAATGAAAAACTGTTTTTT

d_call: NA
j_call: TRBJ1-1
cdr3_length: 15
v_call: TRBV5-1
clone_size: few
cdr3_aa: CASSDPGGLANEAFF
cdr3_nt: TGCGCCAGCAGCGACCCGGGGGGGCTAGCAAATGAAGCTTTCTTT

d_call: TRBD2
j_call: TRBJ2-7
cdr3_length: 16
v_call: TRBV28
clone_size: NA
cdr3_aa: CASTDPGLAGGREQYF
cdr3_nt: TGTGCCAGCACAGACCCCGGACTAGCGGGAGGCCGAGAGCAGTACTTC

d_call: NA
j_call: TRBJ1-5
cdr3_length: 14
v_call: TRBV20-1
clone_size: NA
cdr3_aa: CSAIPWNGNQPQHF
cdr3_nt: TGCAGTGCTATCCCCTGGAACGGGAATCAGCCCCAGCATTTT

d_call: NA
j_call: TRBJ1-1
cdr3_length: 14
v_call: TRBV5-1
clone_size: many
cdr3_aa: CASSLRQENTEAFF
cdr3_nt: TGCGCCAGCAGCTTGCGGCAGGAGAACACTGAAGCTTTCTTT

d_call: NA
j_call: TRBJ2-3
cdr3_length: 17
v_call: TRBV12-5
clone_size: many
cdr3_aa: CASGLPVPIGSTDTQYF
cdr3_nt: TGTGCTAGTGGTTTGCCGGTTCCCATAGGTAGCACAGATACGCAGTATTTT

d_call: NA
j_call: TRBJ1-1
cdr3_length: 16
v_call: TRBV28
clone_size: few
cdr3_aa: CASSLRAGAGNTEAFF
cdr3_nt: TGTGCCAGCAGTCTACGAGCAGGGGCGGGGAACACTGAAGCTTTCTTT

d_call: TRBD2
j_call: TRBJ2-3
cdr3_length: 14
v_call: TRBV29-1
clone_size: few
cdr3_aa: CSVNTGGSQDTQYF
cdr3_nt: TGCAGCGTAAACACCGGGGGGTCACAAGATACGCAGTATTTT

d_call: NA
j_call: TRBJ1-2
cdr3_length: 14
v_call: TRBV10-3
clone_size: NA
cdr3_aa: CAISDPRVAYGYTF
cdr3_nt: TGTGCCATCAGTGATCCAAGGGTGGCCTATGGCTACACCTTC

d_call: NA
j_call: TRBJ1-5
cdr3_length: 16
v_call: TRBV6-6
clone_size: NA
cdr3_aa: CASSYVLSFVNQPQHF
cdr3_nt: TGTGCCAGCAGTTACGTTCTCAGCTTCGTTAATCAGCCCCAGCATTTT

d_call: NA
j_call: TRBJ1-2
cdr3_length: 13
v_call: TRBV27
clone_size: few
cdr3_aa: CASSRSLRVGYTF
cdr3_nt: TGTGCCAGCAGCCGAAGTCTCAGGGTGGGCTACACCTTC

d_call: TRBD2
j_call: TRBJ2-7
cdr3_length: 16
v_call: TRBV12-3/TRBV12-4
clone_size: NA
cdr3_aa: CASSYGLAGRSYEQYF
cdr3_nt: TGTGCCAGCAGCTACGGACTAGCGGGACGCTCCTACGAGCAGTACTTC

d_call: NA
j_call: TRBJ1-1
cdr3_length: 11
v_call: TRBV29-1
clone_size: NA
cdr3_aa: CSVEDLGKAFF
cdr3_nt: TGCAGCGTTGAAGACCTAGGTAAAGCTTTCTTT

d_call: NA
j_call: TRBJ2-1
cdr3_length: 13
v_call: TRBV21-1
clone_size: many
cdr3_aa: CAIGSPFHNEQFF
cdr3_nt: TGTGCCATTGGTTCGCCCTTTCACAATGAGCAGTTCTTC

d_call: NA
j_call: TRBJ2-3
cdr3_length: 14
v_call: TRBV2
clone_size: NA
cdr3_aa: CASSEGLSTDTQYF
cdr3_nt: TGTGCCAGCAGTGAGGGGCTTAGCACAGATACGCAGTATTTT

d_call: TRBD1
j_call: TRBJ1-1
cdr3_length: 13
v_call: TRBV24-1
clone_size: few
cdr3_aa: CATNTTGRAEAFF
cdr3_nt: TGTGCCACCAACACGACAGGGAGGGCTGAAGCTTTCTTT

d_call: NA
j_call: TRBJ1-1
cdr3_length: 16
v_call: TRBV6-2/TRBV6-3
clone_size: NA
cdr3_aa: CASSLTGWELNTEAFF
cdr3_nt: TGTGCCAGCTCCCTTACAGGTTGGGAATTGAACACTGAAGCTTTCTTT

d_call: NA
j_call: TRBJ2-1
cdr3_length: 13
v_call: TRBV19
clone_size: few
cdr3_aa: CASSILGEDEQFF
cdr3_nt: TGTGCCAGTAGTATCTTGGGAGAGGATGAGCAGTTCTTC

d_call: NA
j_call: TRBJ1-2
cdr3_length: 12
v_call: TRBV20-1
clone_size: few
cdr3_aa: CSAKETNPGYTF
cdr3_nt: TGCAGTGCTAAGGAAACGAATCCTGGCTACACCTTC

d_call: NA
j_call: TRBJ2-7
cdr3_length: 12
v_call: TRBV4-1
clone_size: few
cdr3_aa: CASSQGGLEQYF
cdr3_nt: TGCGCCAGCAGCCAAGGGGGACTCGAGCAGTACTTC

d_call: TRBD1
j_call: TRBJ2-3
cdr3_length: 12
v_call: TRBV6-5
clone_size: NA
cdr3_aa: CASKQPGQEQYF
cdr3_nt: TGTGCCAGCAAACAACCGGGACAGGAGCAGTATTTT

d_call: TRBD2
j_call: TRBJ2-1
cdr3_length: 19
v_call: TRBV10-3
clone_size: NA
cdr3_aa: CAIRGTGTSGENSYNEQFF
cdr3_nt: TGTGCCATCAGGGGAACCGGGACTAGCGGGGAGAACTCCTACAATGAGCAGTTCTTC